These T cell receptor beta chains were read from a single sample in a study of blood T cells in healthy people across ages. One entry per CDR3 protein results from TCRdb running MiXCR on the 5' RACE reads. Altogether 550,000 to 650,000 distinct CDR3 sequences are present, about 26% being singletons, with the ten largest covering approximately 3.7%. In addition, the sample was reused for a study of T cells of mothers and their children.

Input material: blood. The source is a boy aged 2 to 9 in good health. Both conserved end residues are part of each CDR3. The order of the fields is D gene, clone size, V gene, J gene, CDR3 DNA, CDR3 protein. D genes are given only for firm matches. Size tells how often a clone was seen (once, few, many) or the class of an expanded clone, and some rows leave it out.

>TRBD1|-|TRBV24-1|TRBJ2-5
TGTGCCACCAGTGGTCCGGGACAGGGAAAGACCCAGTACTTC
CATSGPGQGKTQYF
>TRBD2|-|TRBV4-2|TRBJ2-5
TGTGCCAGCAGCCCTAGCGGGGGTCAACAAGAGACCCAGTACTTC
CASSPSGGQQETQYF
>TRBD2|-|TRBV18|TRBJ2-3
TGTGCCAGCTCACCGGGACTAGTCTCAGATACGCAGTATTTT
CASSPGLVSDTQYF
>TRBD1|-|TRBV11-2|TRBJ2-2
TGTGCCAGCAGCGTTTGGGACAGAGAGTGGGAGCTGTTTTTT
CASSVWDREWELFF
>TRBD1|few|TRBV7-9|TRBJ1-1
TGTGCCAGCAGGCCAGGGGGGAGCACTGAAGCTTTCTTT
CASRPGGSTEAFF
>-|few|TRBV5-1|TRBJ2-1
TGCGCCAGCAGCATCGGACCCGGATCCTTGAATGAGCAGTTCTTC
CASSIGPGSLNEQFF
>-|many|TRBV12-3/TRBV12-4|TRBJ2-1
TGTGCCAGCAGTCCCAACTACAATGAGCAGTTCTTC
CASSPNYNEQFF
>-|few|TRBV5-1|TRBJ1-2
TGCGCCAGCAGCCCCCAGAATAACTATGGCTACACCTTC
CASSPQNNYGYTF
>-|few|TRBV12-3/TRBV12-4|TRBJ1-6
TGTGCCAGCAGTACCAACAGGGAACCCCTCCACTTT
CASSTNREPLHF
>-|-|TRBV7-2|TRBJ2-1
TGTGCCGTCCGGCGGTCAGGGGAGCACAATGAGCAGTTCTTC
CAVRRSGEHNEQFF
>TRBD2|-|TRBV20-1|TRBJ2-1
TGCAGTGCTAGTGAGGGACTAGCTTTTCCCGATGAGCAGTTCTTC
CSASEGLAFPDEQFF
>TRBD2|-|TRBV10-3|TRBJ2-3
TGTGCCATCAGTGATCCTACTAGCGGGGGTAGCACAGATACGCAGTATTTT
CAISDPTSGGSTDTQYF
>-|-|TRBV28|TRBJ2-4
TGTGCCAGCAGCCATGCTCAGGGCCACATAGCCAAAAACATTCAGTACTTC
CASSHAQGHIAKNIQYF
>TRBD1|-|TRBV4-1|TRBJ1-4
TGCGCCAGCAGCCAAGACCGGACAGGGGGCGATGAAAAACTGTTTTTT
CASSQDRTGGDEKLFF
>-|-|TRBV30|TRBJ1-2
TGTGCCTGGAGTGTCGGGACGGCCGATGGCTACACCTTC
CAWSVGTADGYTF
>TRBD2|few|TRBV7-9|TRBJ2-5
TGTGCCAGCAGTGGACCCAGGGACTACAACACCCAAGAGACCCAGTACTTC
CASSGPRDYNTQETQYF
>TRBD2|-|TRBV24-1|TRBJ2-1
TGTGCCACCAGTGAACCGGGACTAGCGGGTCGGAATGAGCAGTTCTTC
CATSEPGLAGRNEQFF
>TRBD2|few|TRBV10-3|TRBJ2-1
TGTGCCATCAGTGGGACTAGCCGCTATGAGCAGTTCTTC
CAISGTSRYEQFF
>-|-|TRBV27|TRBJ1-3
TGTGCCAGCAGATTAACGGGAGGCTCTGGAAACACCATATATTTT
CASRLTGGSGNTIYF
>-|-|TRBV5-1|TRBJ2-6
TGCGCCAGCAGCCCTAACCGGGTCCCCAACGTCCTGACTTTC
CASSPNRVPNVLTF
>-|few|TRBV3-1|TRBJ1-1
TGTGCCAGCAGCCCCCGGGAGGAGGGGGACACTGAAGCTTTCTTT
CASSPREEGDTEAFF
>-|-|TRBV27|TRBJ1-3
TGTGCCAGCAGTTCGTGGTCCTCTGGAAACACCATATATTTT
CASSSWSSGNTIYF
>TRBD2|-|TRBV4-3|TRBJ2-5
TGCGCCAGCAGCCAACCTCCGGGACTAGCGGGAGTGGAGACCCAGTACTTC
CASSQPPGLAGVETQYF
>TRBD2|few|TRBV20-1|TRBJ2-5
TGCAGTGCTAGAAATAGGGAGCGAGCGGGAGGAGGGACCCAGTACTTC
CSARNRERAGGGTQYF
>-|-|TRBV5-1|TRBJ2-3
TGCGCCAGCAGCCTCAGGTTATCTAGCACAGATACGCAGTATTTT
CASSLRLSSTDTQYF
>-|-|TRBV6-5|TRBJ2-7
TGTGCCAGCAGCCCGGGACGACTCTACGAGCAGTACTTC
CASSPGRLYEQYF
>-|-|TRBV9|TRBJ2-6
TGTGCCAGCAGCGAGGACGGAGGGAGCTCTGGGGCCAACGTCCTGACTTTC
CASSEDGGSSGANVLTF
>-|-|TRBV10-3|TRBJ2-2
TGTGCCATCAGCCGACAGGCCGCGAACACCGGGGAGCTGTTTTTT
CAISRQAANTGELFF
>TRBD1|-|TRBV10-3|TRBJ2-7
TGTGCCATCAGGGCACAGGGGGCCCACGAGCAGTACTTC
CAIRAQGAHEQYF
>TRBD1|-|TRBV5-1|TRBJ1-4
TGCGCCAGCAGCGTCACAGGGGCGTGGGGTGAAAAACTGTTTTTT
CASSVTGAWGEKLFF
>-|-|TRBV5-1|TRBJ2-1
TGCGCCAGCAGCGCCCCGACAGCCTACAACGAGCAGTTCTTC
CASSAPTAYNEQFF
>TRBD2|once|TRBV6-1|TRBJ2-7
TGTGCCAGCAGGACACTAGCGTCCTACGAGCAGTACTTC
CASRTLASYEQYF